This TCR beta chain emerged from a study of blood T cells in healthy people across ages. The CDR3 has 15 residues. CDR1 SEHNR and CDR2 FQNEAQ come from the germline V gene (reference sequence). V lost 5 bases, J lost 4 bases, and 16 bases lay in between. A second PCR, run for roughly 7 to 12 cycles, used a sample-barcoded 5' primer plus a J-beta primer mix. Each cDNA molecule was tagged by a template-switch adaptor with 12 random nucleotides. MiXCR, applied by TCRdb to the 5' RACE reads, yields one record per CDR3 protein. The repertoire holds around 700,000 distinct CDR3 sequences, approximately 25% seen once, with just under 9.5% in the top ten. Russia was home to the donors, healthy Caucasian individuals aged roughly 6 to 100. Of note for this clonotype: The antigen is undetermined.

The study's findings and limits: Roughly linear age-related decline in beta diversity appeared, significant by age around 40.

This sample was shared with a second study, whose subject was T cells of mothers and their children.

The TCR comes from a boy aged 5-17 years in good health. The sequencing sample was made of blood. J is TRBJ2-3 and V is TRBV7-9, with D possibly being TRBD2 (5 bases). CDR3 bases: TGTGCCAGCAGCCGTCCTCCCGGGGTCTCAGATACGCAGTATTTT. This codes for CASSRPPGVSDTQYF.